This T cell receptor beta chain was identified in a study of blood T cell repertoires in COVID-19. Across the study: Samples of COVID-19 (acute and convalescent) were obtained from the United States, Italy and Spain.

Looked up from germline, CDR1 is ENHRY and CDR2 is SYGVKD. J lost 8 bases, V lost 7 bases, and 7 bases had no gene match. CDR3 length equals 12 residues. Authors' data handling: Cell counts per sample came from amplifying reference gene primers. Clones were sequenced by immunoSEQ multiplex PCR, and TCRdb holds only the in-frame ones, with some missing. D and trimming were read from the DNA, whereas the V and J calls and clone size are those reported in that table. Here the sample spans 200,000 to 250,000 clones, around three quarters being singletons. The rearrangement uses TRBV10-3 and TRBJ1-2; 7 bases fit TRBD1. This TCR came from a woman aged 70-85 years with acute or convalescent COVID-19. What was sequenced was peripheral blood. The CDR3 region is CAITSGQSGYTF. The CDR3 nucleotides read TGTGCCATCACTTCGGGACAGAGCGGCTACACCTTC.